The 19 T cell receptor beta chains below all came from one sample that was sequenced in a study of blood T cell repertoires in COVID-19. The protocol was immunoSEQ multiplex PCR, while the TCRdb copy is restricted to in-frame clones and leaves out a portion. The table records 50,000 to 65,000 clones, roughly 76% of them present only once. Material for sequencing was peripheral blood. The origin of the receptors is a woman between 55 and 75 years old with acute or convalescent COVID-19.

This clone was detected only once. V gene TRBV2 combines with J gene TRBJ2-1, with D perhaps TRBD1 (5 bases). This CDR3 contains 15 residues. In germline, CDR1 is SNHLY, CDR2 FYNNEI. V was clipped by 7 bases and J by 7 bases, with 20 bases between them. CDR3 bases: TGTGCCAGCACCCTCGAAGGGTTAGGGGCAAATGAGCAGTTCTTC. Translating it yields CASTLEGLGANEQFF.

V and J are TRBV5-1 and TRBJ1-1; no firm D call. CDR1 and CDR2 from the germline V gene are SGHRS and YFSETQ. This CDR3 comprises 14 residues. V gave up 0 bases and J gave up 1 base, with 7 bases separating them. CDR3 sequence (DNA): TGCGCCAGCAGCTTGGAGGCAGGGAACACTGAAGCTTTCTTT. This encodes CASSLEAGNTEAFF.

The J gene is TRBJ1-2, the V gene TRBV9, with a possible D match to TRBD1 (5 bases). Germline CDR1 SGDLS, CDR2 YYNGEE. V lost 2 bases and J lost 6, with 14 bases in between. This CDR3 has 14 residues. CDR3 sequence reads: CASSVSGLGDGYTF. The DNA for the CDR3 is TGTGCCAGCAGCGTTAGTGGTCTAGGGGATGGCTACACCTTC.

CDR3 sequence: CASSEAGGENEKLFF. CDR3 sequence (DNA): TGTGCCAGCAGTGAAGCCGGTGGGGAGAATGAAAAACTGTTTTTT. V usage is TRBV6-1 and J usage is TRBJ1-4; D remains unclear. The CDR3 sequence is 15 residues long. CDR1 and CDR2 from the germline V gene are MNHNS and SASEGT. V gave up 0 bases and J gave up 5 bases, with 10 bases separating them.

Details on this clone: One end of the junction is discordant with germline, which a read error may explain. The chain links TRBV12-3 or TRBV12-4 to TRBJ1-5, with D possibly matching TRBD1 (5 bases). This CDR3 has 13 amino acids. The CDR3 sequence: CASRLGANQPQHF. The CDR3 DNA follows: TGTGCCAGCAGGTTAGGGGCAAATCAGCCCCAGCATTTT.

V gene TRBV5-6 combines with J gene TRBJ2-7; no definite D call. With 4 bases removed from V and 7 bases from J, the gap between germline ends came to 12 bases. Germline assignment: CDR1 SGHDT and CDR2 YYEEEE. This CDR3 comprises 12 residues. The CDR3 here is CASSIRVGEQYF. The CDR3 DNA follows: TGTGCCAGCAGCATCCGGGTTGGAGAGCAGTACTTC. Looking up the rest from reference TRBV5-6 and TRBJ2-7 gives the full variable domain: DAGVTQSPTHLIKTRGQQVTLRCSPKSGHDTVSWYQQALGQGPQFIFQYYEEEERQRGNFPDRFSGHQFPNYSSELNVNALLLGDSALYLCASSIRVGEQYFGPGTRLTVT.

The J gene is TRBJ2-2, the V gene TRBV5-1, with 12 bases that match TRBD2. Losses at the gene ends were 4 bases for V and 5 bases for J; bases not matched to a gene: 6. This CDR3 is built from 16 residues. Germline values: CDR1 SGHRS, CDR2 YFSETQ. Here the CDR3 reads CASSPSGGATTGELFF. The CDR3 DNA sequence: TGCGCCAGCAGCCCTAGCGGGGGGGCGACGACCGGGGAGCTGTTTTTT.

V and J are TRBV7-6 and TRBJ1-6, with D unresolved. Trimming pared 1 base from V and 7 bases from J, leaving 11 bases between. The CDR3 totals 15 residues. CDR1 SGHVS and CDR2 FNYEAQ come from the germline V gene. CDR3 loop: CASSLDVSGNSPLHF. The CDR3 coding sequence is TGTGCCAGCAGCTTAGATGTGTCAGGAAATTCACCCCTCCACTTT.

This clone has only a few counts. The CDR3 DNA reads as TGTGCCAGCACCACAGGGGGCGCAGATCAGCCCCAGCATTTT. Its translation is CASTTGGADQPQHF. The V gene is TRBV28, the J gene TRBJ1-5, with 9 bases lining up with TRBD1. The length of the CDR3 is 14 residues. The trim removed 7 bases at V and 5 bases at J, leaving 6 bases unmatched. Looked up from germline, CDR1 is MDHEN and CDR2 is SYDVKM.

This clone has just one count. The gene calls are TRBV27 and TRBJ2-1, with D perhaps matching TRBD1 (5 bases). Deletions cut 5 bases from V and 8 bases from J, with 13 bases between. Looked up from germline, CDR1 is MNHEY and CDR2 is SMNVEV (reference sequence). CDR3 length: 13 residues. DNA of the CDR3: TGTGCCAGCAGTCCACGGACACAGGATGAGCAGTTCTTC. Translated: CASSPRTQDEQFF.

The rearrangement joins TRBV5-6 to TRBJ1-1; D uncertain. This CDR3 is built from 14 residues. CDR1 and CDR2 from the germline V gene are SGHDT and YYEEEE. Trimming stripped 6 bases from V and 0 bases from J, with 12 bases between. CDR3 coding DNA: TGTGCCAGCAAACGAGGAACGTTGAACACTGAAGCTTTCTTT. Residues: CASKRGTLNTEAFF.

V gene TRBV18 combines with J gene TRBJ1-6, with 8 bases fitting TRBD1. The germline CDR1 and CDR2 sequences are KGHSH and LQKENI. The V and J ends lost 2 bases and 7 bases, in that order; junction bases with no gene match: 10. The CDR3 runs to 17 residues. Here the CDR3 DNA reads TGTGCCAGCTCACCAAGGCCAGGGGGCGATACCAATTCACCCCTCCACTTT. Residues: CASSPRPGGDTNSPLHF. Looking up the rest from reference TRBV18 and TRBJ1-6 gives the full variable domain: NAGVMQNPRHLVRRRGQEARLRCSPMKGHSHVYWYRQLPEEGLKFMVYLQKENIIDESGMPKERFSAEFPKEGPSILRIQQVVRGDSAAYFCASSPRPGGDTNSPLHFGNGTRLTVT.

The V gene is TRBV11-3, the J gene TRBJ2-1; D uncertain. The germline CDR1 and CDR2 sequences are SGHNT and YENEEA. There are 13 residues in the CDR3. The V and J ends lost 5 bases and 8 bases respectively, with 13 bases between them. The CDR3 here is CASSAAPVDEQFF. CDR3 DNA: TGTGCCAGCAGCGCGGCCCCCGTGGATGAGCAGTTCTTC.

This clone was counted only a few times. The chain uses TRBV11-2 and TRBJ1-1, with 9 bases lining up with TRBD1. V was clipped by 6 bases and J by 8 bases; unmatched bases: 10. The CDR3 loop spans 14 amino acids. The germline gives CDR1 SGHAT, CDR2 FQNNGV. The CDR3 reads CASRLSGTGKEAFF. The CDR3 DNA sequence: TGTGCCAGCAGACTTTCCGGGACAGGGAAAGAAGCTTTCTTT.

The chain combines TRBV12-3 or TRBV12-4 with TRBJ1-1; tentatively, D is TRBD1 (6 bases). The CDR3 sequence is 13 residues long. The V gene lost 6 bases and the J gene lost 4 bases, with 12 bases spanning the gap. CDR3 coding DNA: TGTGCCAGCAGCCAGGGGACCTCCACTGAAGCTTTCTTT. Amino acids: CASSQGTSTEAFF.

V and J are TRBV7-8 and TRBJ1-5, with 7 bases matching TRBD1. After removal of 4 bases from V and 1 base from J, the junction contained 13 bases not matched to a gene. CDR1 SGHVS and CDR2 FQNEAQ come from the germline V gene. The length of the CDR3 is 18 residues. CDR3 region: CASSSGTVTPTSNQPQHF. The CDR3 DNA sequence: TGTGCCAGCAGCTCCGGGACAGTAACACCAACGAGCAATCAGCCCCAGCATTTT.

The chain combines TRBV6-4 with TRBJ1-1; TRBD1 matches 8 bases. The CDR3 is 16 amino acids. The germline V gene encodes CDR1 MRHNA and CDR2 SNTAGT. Unmatched junction bases numbered 9, after V lost 3 bases and J lost 3 bases. CDR3 in amino acids: CASSEAGGPMDTEAFF. CDR3 nucleotides: TGTGCCAGCAGTGAGGCAGGGGGCCCTATGGACACTGAAGCTTTCTTT.

The sample holds one count of this clone. The rearrangement uses TRBV19 and TRBJ2-1; a possible D gene is TRBD2 (6 bases). Germline V gives CDR1 LNHDA, CDR2 SQIVND (reference sequence). This CDR3 has 15 residues. The V end lost 3 bases, the J end lost 0 bases, and 9 bases lay between the germline ends. This chain's CDR3 is CASSISGGSYNEQFF. The CDR3 region has the DNA TGTGCCAGTAGTATCTCCGGGGGCTCCTACAATGAGCAGTTCTTC.

The V gene is TRBV25-1, the J gene TRBJ2-4; maybe TRBD1 (5 bases). There are 14 residues in the CDR3. CDR1 is MGHDK, CDR2 SYGVNS, per germline. Trimming left V 4 bases short and J 2 bases short, with 9 bases between. Written as DNA, the CDR3 is TGTGCCAGCAGTGTTGACAGTCCCAAAAACATTCAGTACTTC. It translates to CASSVDSPKNIQYF.